The 27 T cell receptor beta chains given below trace back to one sample, sequenced in a study of shared clonotypes between healthy human individuals. Profiling relied on immunoSEQ multiplex PCR, and the TCRdb table lists in-frame clones only, not all of them. The table records millions of clones, about 92% of them present only once. Sequenced sample: naive CD4+ T cells from PBMCs. Specified subset: CD45RA+ positively selected. These TCRs come from a man aged 18 to 30 in good health. Some clones in this sample may be carry-over from other donors' samples.

This chain joins TRBV6-1 and TRBJ2-1, with 10 nucleotides matching TRBD2. Germline V CDR1 and CDR2: MNHNS, SASEGT. Trimming at V came to 4 bases and at J to 4 bases, leaving 7 bases not matched to a gene. The CDR3 has 16 amino acids. The DNA of the CDR3 is TGTGCCAGCAGTGGAAGGCTAGCGGGAGTGTACAATGAGCAGTTCTTC. This gives the protein CASSGRLAGVYNEQFF.

This clone was observed a single time. The chain has TRBV7-2 and TRBJ1-3; D unclear. The ends were cut back, 2 bases at V and 4 bases at J, with 12 bases in the middle. Germline assignment: CDR1 SGHTA and CDR2 FQGNSA. This CDR3 region has 15 residues. This CDR3 reads CASSLTTNGGNTIYF. CDR3 bases: TGTGCCAGCAGCTTAACAACAAACGGGGGAAACACCATATATTTT.

This chain's CDR3 is CASGTGGYYEQYF. The DNA for the CDR3 is TGTGCCAGCGGGACAGGGGGCTATTACGAGCAGTACTTC. The chain links TRBV11-1 to TRBJ2-7; 12 bases line up with TRBD1. V lost 8 bases, J lost 4 bases, and 3 bases stayed unmatched. Germline values: CDR1 SGHAT, CDR2 FQDESV (reference sequence). The CDR3 is 13 residues long. Using reference TRBV11-1 and TRBJ2-7 for the parts outside the CDR3, the full variable domain is EAEVAQSPRYKITEKSQAVAFWCDPISGHATLYWYRQILGQGPELLVQFQDESVVDDSQLPKDRFSAERLKGVDSTLKIQPAELGDSAMYLCASGTGGYYEQYFGPGTRLTVT.

V usage is TRBV5-8 and J usage is TRBJ2-7, with D perhaps TRBD2 (6 bases). The CDR3 has 15 residues. Per germline, CDR1 SGHTS and CDR2 YDEGEE. Trimming removed 5 bases at V and 6 bases at J, with 21 bases between. As DNA, the CDR3 is TGTGCCAGCAGGCTTCCGGGACTCGTTTTTTTCGAGCAGTACTTC. Its translation: CASRLPGLVFFEQYF.

This chain links TRBV2 with TRBJ1-4, with unresolved D. The germline V gene encodes CDR1 SNHLY and CDR2 FYNNEI. The CDR3 is made up of 14 amino acids. Between the trimmed V and J ends, which lost 3 bases and 10 bases, there was a span of 15 bases. The CDR3 DNA follows: TGTGCCAGCAGTGAGCGCAGCGGACGGGCAAAACTGTTTTTT. Residues: CASSERSGRAKLFF.

V and J are TRBV28 and TRBJ1-1, with D unclear. Germline CDR1 reads MDHEN; CDR2 reads SYDVKM. V lost 7 bases and J lost 0, with 15 bases in between. The CDR3 extends over 15 amino acids. CDR3 coding DNA: TGTGCCAGCACCTCACCCAGGAGCATGAACACTGAAGCTTTCTTT. It encodes CASTSPRSMNTEAFF.

J is TRBJ1-2 and V is TRBV28; D remains unclear. The length of the CDR3 is 14 residues. Germline V gene lookup returns CDR1 MDHEN and CDR2 SYDVKM. V dropped 5 bases and J dropped 2 bases, with 12 bases sitting between them. Here the CDR3 reads CASSPDRSNYGYTF. DNA for the CDR3: TGTGCCAGCAGTCCAGACCGATCGAACTATGGCTACACCTTC.

The V call is TRBV5-1, the J call TRBJ1-6; tentatively, D is TRBD1 (6 bases). Germline V gene sequence: CDR1 SGHRS, CDR2 YFSETQ. There are 14 residues in the CDR3. Trimming pared 0 bases from V and 7 bases from J, leaving 8 bases between. The CDR3 sequence: CASSLGTENSPLHF. In DNA form, the CDR3 reads TGCGCCAGCAGCTTGGGGACAGAAAATTCACCCCTCCACTTT.

The chain uses TRBV7-9 and TRBJ1-2; D not certain. Germline V gives CDR1 SEHNR, CDR2 FQNEAQ (reference sequence). V was cut by 5 bases and J by 4 bases, with 8 bases left in between. This CDR3 contains 12 residues. Here the CDR3 reads CASSQSSYGYTF. The CDR3 coding sequence is TGTGCCAGCAGCCAATCCAGCTATGGCTACACCTTC.

J is TRBJ2-2 and V is TRBV10-3; D perhaps matches TRBD1 (6 bases). Trimming removed 7 bases from V and 1 base from J, with 13 bases in between. In germline, CDR1 is ENHRY, CDR2 SYGVKD. This CDR3 comprises 15 residues. The CDR3 nucleotides are TGTGCCATCAAACAGGGACCAGGGAACACCGGGGAGCTGTTTTTT. Protein sequence: CAIKQGPGNTGELFF.

The chain combines TRBV9 with TRBJ2-3; maybe TRBD2 (6 bases). This CDR3 is built from 15 residues. Trimming cost V 5 bases and J 3 bases, with 16 bases left between them. The germline CDR1 and CDR2 sequences are SGDLS and YYNGEE. CDR3 coding DNA: TGTGCCAGCAGTGCGAGACTAGGCGCTACAGATACGCAGTATTTT. Translating gives CASSARLGATDTQYF.

As to this clone: The same CDR3 can be traced to other DNA sequences in this sample. This chain joins TRBV28 and TRBJ1-2, with 8 positions matching TRBD1. Looked up from germline, CDR1 is MDHEN and CDR2 is SYDVKM. There are 13 residues in the CDR3. Losses at the gene ends were 2 bases for V and 5 bases for J; bases not matched to a gene: 1. Here the CDR3 reads CASSLQGAYGYTF. CDR3 in DNA: TGTGCCAGCAGTTTACAGGGGGCGTATGGCTACACCTTC.

This clone has a single count. The rearrangement joins TRBV28 to TRBJ2-7; 9 nucleotides line up with TRBD2. This CDR3 comprises 14 residues. V was clipped by 5 bases and J by 6 bases; unmatched bases: 8. Looked up from germline, CDR1 is MDHEN and CDR2 is SYDVKM. CDR3 region: CASSTQREVLEQYF. The DNA for the CDR3 is TGTGCCAGCAGTACCCAGCGGGAGGTCCTCGAGCAGTACTTC.

As regards this clone: At the DNA level, this CDR3 is encoded by other sequences in the same sample as well. This chain connects TRBV28 to TRBJ1-1; the D is unclear. The CDR3 length is 12 residues. Germline lookup yields CDR1 MDHEN and CDR2 SYDVKM. V dropped 2 bases and J dropped 3 bases, with 4 bases sitting between them. The CDR3 DNA is TGTGCCAGCAGTTTACTTTACACTGAAGCTTTCTTT. It yields the protein CASSLLYTEAFF.

V usage is TRBV10-3 and J usage is TRBJ2-1; 8 positions agree with TRBD2. J gave up 7 bases and V 0 bases, and 5 bases lay outside the gene matches. The germline V gene encodes CDR1 ENHRY and CDR2 SYGVKD. This CDR3 region has 15 residues. This chain's CDR3 is CAISESAGAGNEQFF. CDR3 nucleotides: TGTGCCATCAGTGAGTCAGCGGGAGCCGGTAATGAGCAGTTCTTC.

As to this clone: Other DNA sequences in the sample encode the same CDR3. The chain employs TRBV11-2 and TRBJ1-2, with D unclear. CDR1 and CDR2 (germline): SGHAT, FQNNGV. The ends were cut back, 1 base at V and 4 bases at J, with 4 bases in the middle. This CDR3 has 12 amino acids. The CDR3 DNA follows: TGTGCCAGCAGCTTAGCATCCTATGGCTACACCTTC. Its protein product is CASSLASYGYTF.

The J gene is TRBJ1-1, the V gene TRBV28; D may be TRBD1 (5 bases). Trimming shortened V by 7 bases and J by 8 bases, and 14 bases separated the two germline ends. Germline V gives CDR1 MDHEN, CDR2 SYDVKM. This CDR3 is 12 amino acids long. CDR3 sequence: CASTYTWGEAFF. For the CDR3, the DNA is TGTGCCAGCACCTATACGTGGGGGGAAGCTTTCTTT. Complete variable domain (other parts from reference TRBV28 and TRBJ1-1): DVKVTQSSRYLVKRTGEKVFLECVQDMDHENMFWYRQDPGLGLRLIYFSYDVKMKEKGDIPEGYSVSREKKERFSLILESASTNQTSMYLCASTYTWGEAFFGQGTRLTVV.

The J gene is TRBJ1-2, the V gene TRBV5-1, with D uncertain. This CDR3 spans 15 amino acids. The V gene's germline CDR1 is SGHRS and CDR2 YFSETQ. The ends were cut back, 4 bases at V and 1 base at J, with 14 bases in the middle. The CDR3 DNA sequence: TGCGCCAGCAGCCAGGCCCCCAACGTTAACTATGGCTACACCTTC. This encodes CASSQAPNVNYGYTF.

J is TRBJ1-2 and V is TRBV6-5; TRBD1 might be the D (5 bases). CDR3 length: 12 residues. Trimming left V 0 bases short and J 9 bases short, with 8 bases between. Germline loops: CDR1 MNHEY, CDR2 SVGAGI. The CDR3 sequence: CASSYSQERYTF. CDR3 nucleotides: TGTGCCAGCAGTTACTCACAGGAGCGCTACACCTTC.

The chain combines TRBV7-3 with TRBJ1-1; D is unclear. This CDR3 region has 13 residues. Germline CDR1 is SGHTA and CDR2 is FQGTGA. Trimming removed 6 bases at V and 4 bases at J, with 12 bases between. The CDR3 is CASSSTSGTEAFF. In DNA, the CDR3 is TGTGCCAGCAGTTCTACTTCAGGCACTGAAGCTTTCTTT.

This clone was seen a few times. Other DNA sequences in this specimen translate into the identical CDR3. The rearrangement uses TRBV5-1 and TRBJ1-5; D is undetermined. Trimming removed 0 bases at V and 1 base at J, with 8 bases between. Germline assignment: CDR1 SGHRS and CDR2 YFSETQ. This CDR3 contains 15 residues. The CDR3 DNA reads as TGCGCCAGCAGCTTGGAAGGAGGGAGCAATCAGCCCCAGCATTTT. Translating it yields CASSLEGGSNQPQHF.

The chain uses TRBV28 and TRBJ2-7, with D hard to call. This CDR3 is 14 amino acids long. CDR1 is MDHEN and CDR2 is SYDVKM in the germline V gene. The V and J ends lost 6 bases and 0 bases respectively, with 12 bases between them. In DNA, the CDR3 is TGTGCCAGCAGCTCCCTGCCGCGCTCCTACGAGCAGTACTTC. Translating it yields CASSSLPRSYEQYF.

This clone was detected once. The chain carries TRBV6-5 and TRBJ2-1; D is possibly TRBD2 (6 bases). The CDR3 length is 16 residues. Germline V CDR1 and CDR2: MNHEY, SVGAGI. The V end was cut by 2 bases, the J end by 0 bases, with 11 bases between. Here the CDR3 reads CASSYGGPGSYNEQFF. The CDR3 nucleotides are TGTGCCAGCAGTTACGGAGGGCCGGGCTCCTACAATGAGCAGTTCTTC.

The V gene is TRBV19, the J gene TRBJ2-3, with 9 bases matching TRBD2. Germline V lookup: CDR1 LNHDA, CDR2 SQIVND (reference sequence). This CDR3 has 18 residues. Germline trimming cut 10 bases from V and 8 bases from J; bases unmatched to any gene: 25. DNA for the CDR3: TGTGCCACCAGTAGTGTAGTGCGGCCGGGACTAGCAGGTGGTACGCAGTATTTT. Residues: CATSSVVRPGLAGGTQYF.

The genes are TRBV27 and TRBJ1-3; D ambiguous. V gave up 4 bases and J gave up 0 bases, with 4 bases separating them. The CDR3 extends over 13 amino acids. The germline CDR1 and CDR2 sequences are MNHEY and SMNVEV (reference sequence). The CDR3 protein is CASSSLSGNTIYF. As DNA, the CDR3 is TGTGCCAGCAGTTCCCTCTCTGGAAACACCATATATTTT.

To note about this clone: The sample has other DNA sequences that encode this CDR3 too. The CDR3 DNA reads TGCGCCAGCAGCTTGGCGTGGGGGGCTGAAGCTTTCTTT. Amino acids: CASSLAWGAEAFF. The chain is built from TRBV5-1 and TRBJ1-1; D possibly corresponds to TRBD1 (5 bases). Trimming removed 0 bases from V and 6 bases from J, with 9 bases in between. CDR3 length: 13 amino acids. Germline V gene data show CDR1 as SGHRS and CDR2 as YFSETQ.

This clone was observed a handful of times. This sequence joins TRBV7-3 and TRBJ2-2; no clear D gene. This CDR3 spans 12 amino acids. V was clipped by 1 base and J by 6 bases, with 3 bases between them. Germline values: CDR1 SGHTA, CDR2 FQGTGA. The DNA of the CDR3 is TGTGCCAGCAGCTTAAAGGCCGGGGAGCTGTTTTTT. Translation gives CASSLKAGELFF.